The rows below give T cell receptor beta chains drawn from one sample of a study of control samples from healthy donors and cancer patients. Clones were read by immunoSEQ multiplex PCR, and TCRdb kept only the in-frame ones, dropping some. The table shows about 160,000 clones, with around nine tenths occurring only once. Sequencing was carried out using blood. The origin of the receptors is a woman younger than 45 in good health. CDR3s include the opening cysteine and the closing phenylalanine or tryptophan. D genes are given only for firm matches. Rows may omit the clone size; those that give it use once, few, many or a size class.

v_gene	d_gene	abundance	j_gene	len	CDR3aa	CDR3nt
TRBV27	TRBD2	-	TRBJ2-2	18	CASSSTSSGRAVAGELFF	TGTGCCAGCAGTTCTACCTCTAGCGGGAGGGCCGTCGCCGGGGAGCTGTTTTTT
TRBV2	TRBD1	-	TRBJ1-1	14	CASSVFQGVTEAFF	TGTGCCAGCAGTGTATTCCAGGGGGTCACTGAAGCTTTCTTT
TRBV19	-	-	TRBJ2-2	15	CASSIEGMNTGELFF	TGTGCCAGTAGTATTGAGGGAATGAACACCGGGGAGCTGTTTTTT
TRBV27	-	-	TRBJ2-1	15	CASSLSGRSFHEQFF	TGTGCCAGCAGTTTATCGGGACGCTCATTCCATGAGCAGTTCTTC
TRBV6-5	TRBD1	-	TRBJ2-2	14	CASSQTGAGGELFF	TGTGCCAGCTCCCAGACAGGGGCGGGGGGGGAGCTGTTTTTT
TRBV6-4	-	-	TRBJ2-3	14	CASSDRADTHTQYF	TGTGCCAGCAGTGACAGGGCCGATACACATACGCAGTATTTT
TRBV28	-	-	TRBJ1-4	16	CASSSQYGARGEKLFF	TGTGCCAGCAGTTCACAATACGGGGCCCGGGGTGAAAAACTGTTTTTT
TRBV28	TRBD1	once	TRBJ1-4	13	CASCGGQNEKLFF	TGTGCCAGCTGTGGGGGACAGAATGAAAAACTGTTTTTT
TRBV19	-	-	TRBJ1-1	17	CASSTGPGTTRNTEAFF	TGTGCCAGTAGTACTGGTCCAGGGACCACGCGAAACACTGAAGCTTTCTTT
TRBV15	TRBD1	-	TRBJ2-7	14	CATSREGTGYEQYF	TGTGCCACCAGCAGAGAAGGGACAGGGTACGAGCAGTACTTC
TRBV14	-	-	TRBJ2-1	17	CASSLSRHSAPYNEQFF	TGTGCCAGCAGCCTATCTAGACACTCAGCCCCCTACAATGAGCAGTTCTTC
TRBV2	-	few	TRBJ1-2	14	CASSDLRARNGYTF	TGTGCCAGCAGTGATCTCAGGGCGAGGAATGGCTACACCTTC
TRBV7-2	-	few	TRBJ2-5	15	CASSLVGDKSETQYF	TGTGCCAGCAGCTTGGTGGGGGACAAGTCGGAGACCCAGTACTTC
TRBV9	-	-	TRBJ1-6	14	CASGSSPENSPLHF	TGTGCCAGCGGTAGTAGCCCGGAGAATTCACCCCTCCACTTT
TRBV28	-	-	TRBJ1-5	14	CASSLFWGGQPQHF	TGTGCCAGCAGTTTATTCTGGGGAGGGCAGCCCCAGCATTTT
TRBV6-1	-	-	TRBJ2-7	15	CASSEAGGSSYEQYF	TGTGCCAGCAGTGAAGCAGGAGGTAGCTCCTACGAGCAGTACTTC
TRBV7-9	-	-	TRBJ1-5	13	CASSLGYRQPQHF	TGTGCCAGCAGCTTAGGATACAGGCAGCCCCAGCATTTT
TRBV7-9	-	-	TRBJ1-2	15	CASSPGTGGRYGYTF	TGTGCCAGCAGCCCTGGAACGGGGGGCCGCTATGGCTACACCTTC
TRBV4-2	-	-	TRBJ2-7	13	CASSQDISYEQYF	TGTGCCAGCAGCCAAGACATCTCCTACGAGCAGTACTTC
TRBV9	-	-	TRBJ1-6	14	CASSGTVSNSPLHF	TGTGCCAGCAGCGGGACAGTATCCAATTCACCCCTCCACTTT
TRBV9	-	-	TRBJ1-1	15	CASSVAREGNTEAFF	TGTGCCAGCAGCGTAGCCAGGGAAGGGAACACTGAAGCTTTCTTT
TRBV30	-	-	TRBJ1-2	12	CAWSVRVNGYTF	TGTGCCTGGAGTGTACGAGTAAATGGCTACACCTTC